The 19 T cell receptor beta chains below all came from one sample that was sequenced in a study of T cells after yellow fever vaccination (dated by TCRdb to between 2018 and 2020). Preparation of the library involved 5' RACE. The data were produced on an Illumina HiSeq 2500. TCRdb took the public reads, trimmed them with fastp at Q25, ran MiXCR for clone calling and kept in-frame beta chains. Every distinct CDR3 protein forms one entry, paired with its most common genes and DNA. For this sample the table gives about 220,000 distinct CDR3 sequences, of which less than 7.5% were detected only once. Clones ranked in the top ten supply more than 1% of the sample. Read against the paper, the sample's treatment or condition label means: live attenuated yellow fever vaccine strain. Here the sequenced sample was CD4+ T cells sorted from PBMCs, taken on the day of the yellow fever booster vaccination. The source of these receptors is a young man who received the YFV17D yellow fever vaccine.

This clonotype was detected ten times or more. The chain recombines TRBV11-2 with TRBJ2-7; 8 positions agree with TRBD1. Per germline, CDR1 SGHAT and CDR2 FQNNGV. V lost 7 bases to trimming and J lost 0 bases; unmatched junction nucleotides: 17. This CDR3 has 18 amino acids. Here the CDR3 DNA reads TGTGCCAGCACCGCGAAAGGCAGGGGGCTTGTCTACTCCTACGAGCAGTACTTC. It translates to CASTAKGRGLVYSYEQYF.

This clonotype has a handful of counts. V gene TRBV20-1 combines with J gene TRBJ2-7; 9 positions agree with TRBD1. Per the germline V gene, CDR1 is DFQATT and CDR2 is SNEGSKA (reference sequence). This CDR3 is built from 14 residues. The junction had 8 bases not matched to a gene; V was cut back by 6 bases and J by 2 bases. CDR3 DNA: TGCAGTGCAAAGGACAGGGGATTTGCCTACGAGCAGTACTTC. Protein sequence: CSAKDRGFAYEQYF.

The V call is TRBV15, the J call TRBJ2-5; no firm D call. The germline V gene encodes CDR1 LNHNV and CDR2 YYDKDF (reference sequence). The CDR3 sequence is 15 residues long. V dropped 1 base and J dropped 5 bases, with 14 bases sitting between them. CDR3 sequence: CATSRVGPSGETQYF. DNA of the CDR3: TGTGCCACCAGCAGAGTCGGGCCCTCTGGGGAGACCCAGTACTTC.

This chain uses TRBV20-1 with TRBJ1-6, with unresolved D. Trimming took off 3 bases at V and 5 bases at J, with 14 bases between the two ends. Germline V gives CDR1 DFQATT, CDR2 SNEGSKA (reference sequence). CDR3 size: 15 residues. CDR3 bases: TGCAGTGCTAGCTCGGGTGGGCGGAATAATTCACCCCTCCACTTT. This codes for CSASSGGRNNSPLHF.

This clonotype was picked up a small number of times. The chain has TRBV7-2 and TRBJ2-1; 10 bases match TRBD2. This CDR3 contains 15 residues. J lost 6 bases, V lost 6 bases, and 8 bases had no gene match. Germline V gives CDR1 SGHTA, CDR2 FQGNSA. The CDR3 loop is CASRSGGAGVNEQFF. As DNA, the CDR3 is TGTGCCAGCAGGAGCGGGGGGGCGGGGGTCAATGAGCAGTTCTTC.

The chain combines TRBV29-1 with TRBJ1-1, with D tentatively TRBD1 (5 bases). CDR3 length equals 11 residues. V lost 8 bases to trimming and J lost 7 bases, with 14 bases between them. The germline gives CDR1 SQVTM, CDR2 ANQGSEA. The CDR3 loop reads CSYLGDVEAFF. Here the CDR3 DNA reads TGCAGCTACCTGGGGGACGTTGAAGCTTTCTTT.

CDR3 nucleotide sequence: TGTGCCAGCAGCTTAGGGGGGTTGAACACAGATACGCAGTATTTT. Translated, it gives CASSLGGLNTDTQYF. This sequence joins TRBV7-3 and TRBJ2-3, with D maybe TRBD2 (6 bases). The germline CDR1 and CDR2 sequences are SGHTA and FQGTGA. V dropped 2 bases and J dropped 2 bases, with 11 bases sitting between them. This CDR3 contains 15 residues.

This clonotype has a count of ten or more. J is TRBJ2-3 and V is TRBV7-2, with 7 bases lining up with TRBD2. CDR3 length: 14 residues. Germline CDR1 is SGHTA and CDR2 is FQGNSA. V gave up 5 bases and J gave up 0 bases; unmatched junction bases: 2. The CDR3 is CASSPGLSTDTQYF. The CDR3 DNA sequence: TGTGCCAGCAGCCCGGGACTAAGCACAGATACGCAGTATTTT.

This chain connects TRBV18 to TRBJ2-3; D call uncertain. CDR3 length: 13 amino acids. V lost 3 bases and J 1 base, leaving 5 bases between the germline ends. CDR1 is KGHSH, CDR2 LQKENI, per germline. CDR3 in amino acids: CASSPYGTDTQYF. The CDR3 DNA reads TGTGCCAGCTCACCCTACGGCACAGATACGCAGTATTTT.

This clonotype was observed many times. The chain employs TRBV7-2 and TRBJ2-1, with 7 bases that match TRBD2. V lost 10 bases to trimming and J lost 3 bases; unmatched junction nucleotides: 9. Germline assignment: CDR1 SGHTA and CDR2 FQGNSA. This CDR3 contains 14 residues. Here the CDR3 reads CATGRRGNYNEQFF. The CDR3 coding sequence is TGTGCCACGGGGCGGCGGGGGAACTACAATGAGCAGTTCTTC.

Many counts were recorded for this clonotype. This chain links TRBV5-1 with TRBJ2-1; D perhaps matches TRBD1 (6 bases). The CDR3 totals 15 residues. Trimming took 7 bases from V and 0 from J, leaving 14 bases between them. Germline assignment: CDR1 SGHRS and CDR2 YFSETQ. The CDR3 region is CASATGAVSYNEQFF. The CDR3 region has the DNA TGCGCCAGCGCGACAGGAGCAGTCTCCTACAATGAGCAGTTCTTC.

This clonotype was seen ten or more times. In nucleotides, the CDR3 is TGCGCCAGCTTACGATGGGACAGGGTGGACAATGAGCAGTTCTTC. This sequence encodes CASLRWDRVDNEQFF. The chain recombines TRBV23-1 with TRBJ2-1, with 9 positions matching TRBD1. TRBV23-1 is annotated as an ORF whose role is uncertain. The CDR3 contains 15 residues. The V gene end was trimmed by 8 bases and the J gene end by 5 bases; junction bases not matched to a gene: 10.

This clonotype was seen many times. The chain couples TRBV5-6 to TRBJ1-1; D remains ambiguous. CDR1 is SGHDT, CDR2 YYEEEE, per germline. The CDR3 runs to 15 residues. Trimming removed 0 bases from V and 1 base from J, with 10 bases in between. In DNA, the CDR3 is TGTGCCAGCAGCTTGGGGGTATCCTGGAACACTGAAGCTTTCTTT. Translating it yields CASSLGVSWNTEAFF.

The genes are TRBV20-1 and TRBJ2-3; no reliable D call. The V and J ends lost 6 bases and 6 bases respectively, with 13 bases between them. This CDR3 has 12 amino acids. Germline V gene lookup returns CDR1 DFQATT and CDR2 SNEGSKA (reference sequence). CDR3 DNA: TGCAGTGCCGCCACTCATAGTGATACGCAGTATTTT. Translating gives CSAATHSDTQYF.

At least ten counts were recorded for this clonotype. The CDR3 region has the DNA TGTGCCAGCAGACCGACGGATTCTGGAAACACCATATATTTT. As protein: CASRPTDSGNTIYF. The gene calls are TRBV9 and TRBJ1-3; no firm D call. The V and J ends lost 5 bases and 1 base respectively, with 10 bases between them. The germline V gene has CDR1 SGDLS and CDR2 YYNGEE. The CDR3 covers 14 residues.

The rearrangement joins TRBV12-3 or TRBV12-4 to TRBJ2-1; 8 bases align to TRBD2. V was pared by 7 bases and J by 3 bases, with 8 bases of the junction left unmatched. The CDR3 loop spans 15 amino acids. The CDR3 DNA reads TGTGCCAGCACCCAAAGCGGGAGTGTCTACAATGAGCAGTTCTTC. Its translation: CASTQSGSVYNEQFF.

This chain uses TRBV5-1 with TRBJ2-3; TRBD1 agrees at 9 bases. CDR1 and CDR2 (germline): SGHRS, YFSETQ. The length of the CDR3 is 15 residues. The V gene end was trimmed by 4 bases and the J gene end by 0 bases; junction bases not matched to a gene: 3. The chain's CDR3 is CASSGGQGSTDTQYF. As DNA, the CDR3 is TGCGCCAGCAGCGGCGGACAGGGGAGCACAGATACGCAGTATTTT.

The chain carries TRBV10-3 and TRBJ2-5; D unresolved. The germline gives CDR1 ENHRY, CDR2 SYGVKD. The V end lost 6 bases, the J end lost 0 bases, and 17 bases lay between the germline ends. The CDR3 sequence is 16 residues long. Here the CDR3 reads CAISPARQLNQETQYF. The DNA for the CDR3 is TGTGCCATCAGCCCCGCGCGGCAGTTAAACCAAGAGACCCAGTACTTC.

As for this clonotype: Relative to the germline gene, one junction end is altered; a read error may explain this. The chain couples TRBV7-3 to TRBJ2-3, with TRBD1 as a possible D gene (6 bases). There are 14 residues in the CDR3. Germline values: CDR1 SGHTA, CDR2 FQGTGA. The CDR3 loop reads CDSSPRNRVATQYF. The CDR3 DNA follows: TGTGACAGCAGCCCCCGCAACAGGGTTGCTACGCAGTATTTT.